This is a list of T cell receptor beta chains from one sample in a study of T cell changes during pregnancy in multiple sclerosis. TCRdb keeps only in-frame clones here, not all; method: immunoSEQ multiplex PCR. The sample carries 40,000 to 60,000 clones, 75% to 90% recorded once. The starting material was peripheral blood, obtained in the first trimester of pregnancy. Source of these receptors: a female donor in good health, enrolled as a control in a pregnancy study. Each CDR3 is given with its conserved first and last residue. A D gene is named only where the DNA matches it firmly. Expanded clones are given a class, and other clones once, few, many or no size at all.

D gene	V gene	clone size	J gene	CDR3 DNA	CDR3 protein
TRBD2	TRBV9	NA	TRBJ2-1	TGTGCCAGCAGCGTAGAATTACTAGCGGGCCGCAATGAGCAGTTCTTC	CASSVELLAGRNEQFF
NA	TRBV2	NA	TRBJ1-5	TGTGCCAGCAGCCAGGGGCCCTATGGGGCAACAGTGGGGAATAGCAATCAGCCCCAGCATTTT	CASSQGPYGATVGNSNQPQHF
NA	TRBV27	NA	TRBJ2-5	TGTGCCAGCAGTTTTTCCAGGGCAGAGACCCAGTACTTC	CASSFSRAETQYF
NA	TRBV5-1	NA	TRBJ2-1	TGCGCCAGCAGCTCGACTAGTTACAATGAGCAGTTCTTC	CASSSTSYNEQFF
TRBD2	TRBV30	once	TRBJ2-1	TGTGCCTGGGGGAAGGGACTAGACTCCAATGAGCAGTTCTTC	CAWGKGLDSNEQFF
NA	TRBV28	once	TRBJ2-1	TGTGCCAGCACCCCTGGGGGCTCACGGCATGAGCAGTTCTTC	CASTPGGSRHEQFF
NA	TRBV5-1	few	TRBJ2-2	TGCGCCAGCAGCTTGCAGGTTACCGGGGAGCTGTTTTTT	CASSLQVTGELFF
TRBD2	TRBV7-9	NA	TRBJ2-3	TGTGCCAGCAGCCCGCGGACTAGCGGGGTGATAGGCACAGATACGCAGTATTTT	CASSPRTSGVIGTDTQYF
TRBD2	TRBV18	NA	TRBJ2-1	TGTGCCAGCTCACCTAGCGGGGGGGCCTACAATGAGCAGTTCTTC	CASSPSGGAYNEQFF
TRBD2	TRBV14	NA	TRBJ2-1	TGTGCCAGCAGCCGGACCAGCGGGGCCTACAATGAGCAGTTCTTC	CASSRTSGAYNEQFF
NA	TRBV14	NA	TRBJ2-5	TGTGCCAGCAGCGTGGGAACGAGAGGGGAGACCCAGTACTTC	CASSVGTRGETQYF
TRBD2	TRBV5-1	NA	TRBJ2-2	TGCGCCAGCAGCTTGGCCGGGGGGGCCTTAGGGACCGGGGAGCTGTTTTTT	CASSLAGGALGTGELFF
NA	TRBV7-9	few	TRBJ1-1	TGTGCCAGCAGCTTGGAGGTGATGAACACTGAAGCTTTCTTT	CASSLEVMNTEAFF
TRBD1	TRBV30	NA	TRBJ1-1	TGTGCCTGGAGGCCAGGGACAGCATCCATGAACACTGAAGCTTTCTTT	CAWRPGTASMNTEAFF
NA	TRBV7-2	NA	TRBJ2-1	TGTGCCAGCAGCTCCCAGACCAGCGGGCCGTACAATGAGCAGTTCTTC	CASSSQTSGPYNEQFF
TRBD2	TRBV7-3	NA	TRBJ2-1	TGTGCCAGCAGCTTAATCGAATCGGGAGGGCCAGACAATGAGCAGTTCTTC	CASSLIESGGPDNEQFF
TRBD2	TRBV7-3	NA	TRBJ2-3	TGTGCCAGCAGCGGGGGGACTAGCGGTTCTACAGATACGCAGTATTTT	CASSGGTSGSTDTQYF
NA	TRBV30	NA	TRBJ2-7	TGTGCCTGGAGTTACCTAAGCGGTCTGAACGAGCAGTACTTC	CAWSYLSGLNEQYF
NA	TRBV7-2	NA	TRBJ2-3	TGTGCCAGCAGCTTAGGCACTAGCACAGATACGCAGTATTTT	CASSLGTSTDTQYF
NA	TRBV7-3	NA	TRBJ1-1	TGTGCCAGCAGCTTAACACGAGGGACTGAAGCTTTCTTT	CASSLTRGTEAFF
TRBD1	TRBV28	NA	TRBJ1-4	TGTGCCACCCAATTCGGACCCGGACAGGGTTCAACTAATGAAAAACTGTTTTTT	CATQFGPGQGSTNEKLFF
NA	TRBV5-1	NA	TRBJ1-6	TGCGCCAGCAGCTTGGTAGGGGAGGATTCACCCCTCCACTTT	CASSLVGEDSPLHF
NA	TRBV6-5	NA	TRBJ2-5	TGTGCCAGCAGTTACTCACCCCGGGAGACCCAGTACTTC	CASSYSPRETQYF
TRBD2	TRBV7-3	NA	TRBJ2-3	TGTGCCAGCAGCTTAAGATACGGGAGGGATACGCAGTATTTT	CASSLRYGRDTQYF
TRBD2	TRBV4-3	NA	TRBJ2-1	TGCGCCAGCAGCCAAGCCGCGGGAGGAGTGGATGAGCAGTTCTTC	CASSQAAGGVDEQFF
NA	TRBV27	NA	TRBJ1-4	TGTGCCAGCGGGAGAAGGGCAACTAATGAAAAACTGTTTTTT	CASGRRATNEKLFF
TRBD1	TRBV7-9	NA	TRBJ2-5	TGTGCCAGCAGCTTCGCACAGGGGGCTGAAGAGACCCAGTACTTC	CASSFAQGAEETQYF